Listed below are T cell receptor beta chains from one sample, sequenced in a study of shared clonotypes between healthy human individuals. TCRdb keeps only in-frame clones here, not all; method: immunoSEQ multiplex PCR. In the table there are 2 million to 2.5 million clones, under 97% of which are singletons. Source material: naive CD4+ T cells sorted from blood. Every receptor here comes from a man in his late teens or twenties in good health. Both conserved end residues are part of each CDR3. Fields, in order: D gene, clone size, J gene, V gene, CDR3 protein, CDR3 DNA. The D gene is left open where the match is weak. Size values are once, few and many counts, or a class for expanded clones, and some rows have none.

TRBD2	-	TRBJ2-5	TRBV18	CASSPLAGAQETQYF	TGTGCCAGCTCACCACTAGCGGGAGCCCAAGAGACCCAGTACTTC
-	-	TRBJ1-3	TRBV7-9	CASSLGFGSGNTIYF	TGTGCCAGCAGCTTAGGTTTTGGCTCTGGAAACACCATATATTTT
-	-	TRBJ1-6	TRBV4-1	CAIREGSDGSSYNSPLHF	TGCGCCATCCGAGAGGGCTCGGACGGTAGCTCCTATAATTCACCCCTCCACTTT
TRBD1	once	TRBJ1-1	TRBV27	CASSPGTGGNTEAFF	TGTGCCAGCAGTCCTGGGACAGGTGGAAACACTGAAGCTTTCTTT
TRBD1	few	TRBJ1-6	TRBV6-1	CASRDRGSSPLHF	TGTGCCAGCCGCGACAGGGGATCCTCACCCCTCCACTTT
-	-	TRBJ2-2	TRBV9	CASSVPRDTGELFF	TGTGCCAGCAGCGTCCCCCGGGACACCGGGGAGCTGTTTTTT
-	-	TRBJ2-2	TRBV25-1	CASSEFRDRYTGELFF	TGTGCCAGCAGTGAGTTCCGGGACCGTTACACCGGGGAGCTGTTTTTT
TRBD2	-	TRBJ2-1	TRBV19	CASRSGKNEQFF	TGTGCCAGTAGGAGCGGGAAAAATGAGCAGTTCTTC
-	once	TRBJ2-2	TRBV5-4	CASSSGTDTGELFF	TGTGCCAGCAGCTCGGGGACTGACACCGGGGAGCTGTTTTTT
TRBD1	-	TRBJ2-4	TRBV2	CASSTATGDKNIQYF	TGTGCCAGCAGTACCGCGACAGGGGATAAAAACATTCAGTACTTC
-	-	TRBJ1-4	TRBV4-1	CASSQGASTGSPNEKLFF	TGCGCCAGCAGCCAAGGGGCCTCGACGGGGAGCCCTAATGAAAAACTGTTTTTT
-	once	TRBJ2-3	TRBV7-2	CASSLASRPDTQYF	TGTGCCAGCAGCTTAGCGTCAAGGCCAGATACGCAGTATTTT
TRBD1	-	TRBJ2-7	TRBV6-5	CASSPPLRGPYEQYF	TGTGCCAGCAGCCCCCCCCTCAGGGGGCCCTACGAGCAGTACTTC
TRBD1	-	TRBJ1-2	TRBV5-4	CASSLGPGQGFFYGYTF	TGTGCCAGCAGCTTAGGGCCTGGACAGGGGTTTTTCTATGGCTACACCTTC
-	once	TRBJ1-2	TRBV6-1	CANMDRRYYGYTF	TGTGCCAACATGGACAGAAGGTACTATGGCTACACCTTC
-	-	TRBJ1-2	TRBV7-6	CASSPLVANYGYTF	TGTGCCAGCAGCCCTTTGGTAGCTAACTATGGCTACACCTTC
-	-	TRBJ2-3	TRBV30	CAWSRLVADTQYF	TGTGCCTGGTCGAGACTAGTAGCAGATACGCAGTATTTT
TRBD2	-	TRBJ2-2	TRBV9	CASSVGTGGTGELFF	TGTGCCAGCAGCGTAGGAACGGGGGGAACCGGGGAGCTGTTTTTT
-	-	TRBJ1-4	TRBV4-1	CASSQDKNFALKLFF	TGCGCCAGCAGCCAAGATAAGAATTTCGCGTTAAAACTGTTTTTT
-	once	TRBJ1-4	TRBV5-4	CASSLGTGSLNEKLFF	TGTGCCAGCAGCTTGGGGACCGGGTCTCTAAATGAAAAACTGTTTTTT
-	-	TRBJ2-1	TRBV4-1	CASSQDSRTVYNEQFF	TGCGCCAGCAGCCAAGATTCCCGCACAGTTTACAATGAGCAGTTCTTC
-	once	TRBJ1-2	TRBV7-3	CASSLEPGGAYGYTF	TGTGCCAGCAGCTTAGAGCCCGGGGGGGCCTATGGCTACACCTTC
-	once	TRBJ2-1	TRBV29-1	CSVTTTGLGQFF	TGCAGCGTGACCACGACCGGGCTTGGGCAGTTCTTC
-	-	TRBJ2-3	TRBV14	CASSQVRDTQYF	TGTGCCAGCAGCCAAGTCCGGGATACGCAGTATTTT
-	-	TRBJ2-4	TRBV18	CASSPPIGIAKNIQYF	TGTGCCAGCTCACCACCGATTGGGATAGCCAAAAACATTCAGTACTTC
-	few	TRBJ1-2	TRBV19	CASSIGRQGYGYTF	TGTGCCAGTAGTATCGGCCGTCAGGGATATGGCTACACCTTC
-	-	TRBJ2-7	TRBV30	CAWSKGEQYF	TGTGCCTGGAGTAAGGGGGAGCAGTACTTC
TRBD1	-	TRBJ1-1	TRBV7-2	CASSSLTGVNTEAFF	TGTGCCAGCAGCTCTCTAACAGGGGTGAACACTGAAGCTTTCTTT
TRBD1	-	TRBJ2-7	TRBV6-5	CASSRDRYEQYF	TGTGCCAGCAGTCGGGACAGATACGAGCAGTACTTC
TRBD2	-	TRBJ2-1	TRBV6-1	CASSGLAGPRSSYNEQFF	TGTGCCAGCAGTGGGCTAGCGGGGCCCCGGAGCTCCTACAATGAGCAGTTCTTC
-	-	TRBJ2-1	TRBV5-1	CASSWDVALKQFF	TGCGCCAGCAGCTGGGACGTGGCCTTGAAGCAGTTCTTC
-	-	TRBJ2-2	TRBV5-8	CASSLDYTGELFF	TGTGCCAGCAGCTTGGACTACACCGGGGAGCTGTTTTTT
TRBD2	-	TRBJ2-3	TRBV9	CASSVLGLAGTTDTQYF	TGTGCCAGCAGCGTCTTAGGACTAGCGGGTACCACAGATACGCAGTATTTT
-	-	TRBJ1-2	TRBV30	CAWREQGLANYGYTF	TGTGCCTGGAGGGAACAGGGATTAGCTAACTATGGCTACACCTTC
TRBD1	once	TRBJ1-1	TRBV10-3	CAISYDRAEAFF	TGTGCCATCAGTTACGACAGGGCTGAAGCTTTCTTT
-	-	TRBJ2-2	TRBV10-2	CASSEQGVTGELFF	TGCGCCAGCAGTGAACAGGGAGTCACCGGGGAGCTGTTTTTT
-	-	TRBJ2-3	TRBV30	CAWIPFSSADTQYF	TGTGCCTGGATACCTTTTTCCTCGGCAGATACGCAGTATTTT
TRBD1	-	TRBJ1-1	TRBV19	CASGRWTGGSKTEAFF	TGTGCCAGTGGGAGGTGGACAGGGGGAAGTAAGACTGAAGCTTTCTTT
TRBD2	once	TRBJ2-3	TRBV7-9	CASSLALADTDTQYF	TGTGCCAGCAGCTTAGCCCTAGCGGACACAGATACGCAGTATTTT
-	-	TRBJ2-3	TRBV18	CASSPAALISTDTQYF	TGTGCCAGCTCACCGGCGGCACTTATTAGCACAGATACGCAGTATTTT
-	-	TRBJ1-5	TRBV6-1	CASSDGFQPQHF	TGTGCCAGCAGTGATGGCTTTCAGCCCCAGCATTTT
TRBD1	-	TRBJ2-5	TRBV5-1	CASSSPGQGVETQYF	TGCGCCAGCAGTTCCCCGGGACAGGGAGTAGAGACCCAGTACTTC
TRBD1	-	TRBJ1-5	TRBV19	CASSLGQYNQPQHF	TGTGCCAGTAGTTTGGGACAGTACAATCAGCCCCAGCATTTT
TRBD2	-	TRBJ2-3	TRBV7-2	CASSLEGVNGRATYF	TGTGCCAGCAGCTTAGAGGGGGTGAACGGGAGGGCTACTTATTTT
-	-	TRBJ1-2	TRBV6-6	CASSREESGGYTF	TGTGCCAGCAGTCGCGAAGAAAGCGGCGGCTACACCTTC
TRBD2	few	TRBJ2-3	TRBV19	CASGSGSKDTQYF	TGTGCCAGTGGGAGCGGGAGTAAGGATACGCAGTATTTT
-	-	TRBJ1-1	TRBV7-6	CASSLTPNTEAFF	TGTGCCAGCAGCTTAACCCCGAACACTGAAGCTTTCTTT
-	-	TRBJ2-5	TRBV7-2	CASSKSGQETQYF	TGTGCCAGCAGCAAGTCGGGTCAAGAGACCCAGTACTTC
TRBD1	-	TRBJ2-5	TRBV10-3	CAIKGTERGTQYF	TGTGCCATCAAAGGGACAGAAAGGGGGACCCAGTACTTC
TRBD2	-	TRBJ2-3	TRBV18	CASSASGGRTDTQYF	TGTGCCAGCTCAGCTAGCGGGGGACGCACAGATACGCAGTATTTT
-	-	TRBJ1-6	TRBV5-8	CASSSYSTGTPRTPLHF	TGTGCCAGCAGCTCATATTCCACCGGGACCCCCAGGACACCCCTCCACTTT